One sample yielded the 13 T cell receptor beta chains listed below, sequenced in a study of blood T cell repertoires in COVID-19. Assay: immunoSEQ multiplex PCR; the TCRdb copy retains only in-frame clones and omits some. The sample shows some 400,000 clones, more than 75% of them seen only once. The sample was peripheral blood. The source of these receptors is a woman aged 55-70 years with COVID-19, enrolled during active disease.

The chain employs TRBV7-7 and TRBJ1-2; D is unresolved. Between the trimmed V and J ends, which lost 4 bases and 5 bases, there was a span of 17 bases. Germline V gene data show CDR1 as SSHAT and CDR2 as FNYEAQ (reference sequence). This CDR3 is built from 15 residues. The CDR3 nucleotides are TGTGCCAGCAGCTCGGAAATGACCCGGAGGTATGGCTACACCTTC. Its translation: CASSSEMTRRYGYTF.

The chain links TRBV18 to TRBJ2-7; possibly TRBD1 for D (6 bases). V lost 6 bases and J 0 bases, leaving 9 bases between the germline ends. This CDR3 has 13 residues. Germline-derived CDR1 and CDR2 are KGHSH and LQKENI. The DNA for the CDR3 is TGTGCCAGCTCCGACAGGAGCTCCTACGAGCAGTACTTC. It codes for CASSDRSSYEQYF. The full variable domain, its missing parts supplied by reference TRBV18 and TRBJ2-7, is NAGVMQNPRHLVRRRGQEARLRCSPMKGHSHVYWYRQLPEEGLKFMVYLQKENIIDESGMPKERFSAEFPKEGPSILRIQQVVRGDSAAYFCASSDRSSYEQYFGPGTRLTVT.

J is TRBJ1-2 and V is TRBV30; weak D call: TRBD1 (6 bases). The germline V gene has CDR1 GTSNPN and CDR2 SVGIG (reference sequence). This CDR3 region has 12 residues. V was shortened by 4 bases and J by 3 bases, with 9 bases between the two germline ends. CDR3 protein: CAWTTGYYGYTF. The CDR3 region has the DNA TGTGCCTGGACCACAGGGTACTATGGCTACACCTTC. Together with reference TRBV30 and TRBJ1-2, the CDR3 gives the full variable domain: SQTIHQWPATLVQPVGSPLSLECTVEGTSNPNLYWYRQAAGRGLQLLFYSVGIGQISSEVPQNLSASRPQDRQFILSSKKLLLSDSGFYLCAWTTGYYGYTFGSGTRLTVV.

This sequence joins TRBV2 and TRBJ2-1; 9 positions agree with TRBD2. V was pared by 3 bases and J by 7 bases, with 4 bases of the junction left unmatched. Germline CDR1 reads SNHLY; CDR2 reads FYNNEI. CDR3 length equals 14 residues. The CDR3 protein is CASSERGGRNEQFF. DNA of the CDR3: TGTGCCAGCAGTGAGCGGGGGGGCCGGAATGAGCAGTTCTTC.

The V and J genes are TRBV7-2 and TRBJ1-3, with TRBD1 matching 7 bases. The germline V gene encodes CDR1 SGHTA and CDR2 FQGNSA. The CDR3 is 16 amino acids. Germline trimming cut 3 bases from V and 6 bases from J; bases unmatched to any gene: 11. The CDR3 here is CASSFDSTGSKNTIYF. As DNA, the CDR3 is TGTGCCAGCAGCTTTGACTCGACAGGGTCAAAAAACACCATATATTTT.

The chain combines TRBV6-5 with TRBJ2-7; 7 bases agree with TRBD1. CDR1 and CDR2 (germline): MNHEY, SVGAGI. The CDR3 covers 14 residues. The ends lost 6 bases at V and 2 bases at J; junction bases unmatched: 7. CDR3 DNA sequence: TGTGCCAGCAGAATACACAGGGGTACCTACGAGCAGTACTTC. Amino acids: CASRIHRGTYEQYF.

V usage is TRBV18 and J usage is TRBJ1-6; 8 bases agree with TRBD1. Per germline, CDR1 KGHSH and CDR2 LQKENI. The CDR3 totals 15 residues. With 3 bases clipped from V and 8 bases from J, the junction kept 6 bases outside the gene matches. CDR3 nucleotides: TGTGCCAGCTCACCTCGGGGACAGGTGGATTCACCCCTCCACTTT. Its translation: CASSPRGQVDSPLHF.

The chain is built from TRBV12-1 and TRBJ1-6. TRBV12-1 is termed a pseudogene. The CDR3 covers 18 residues. The CDR3 reads CATPEERAYPSYNSPLHF. The CDR3, as DNA: TGTGCCACCCCGGAGGAGCGGGCATATCCCTCCTATAATTCACCCCTCCACTTT.

The V gene is TRBV24-1, the J gene TRBJ2-7, with a tentative D call TRBD1 (6 bases). The CDR3 extends over 13 amino acids. Trimming removed 7 bases at V and 1 base at J, with 10 bases between. Germline CDR1 reads KGHDR; CDR2 reads SFDVKD. The CDR3 loop is CATSLGGSYEQYF. The CDR3 coding sequence is TGTGCCACCAGCCTAGGGGGATCCTACGAGCAGTACTTC.

The CDR3 DNA reads as TGCGCCAGCAGGATAACTAGCGGGGACACCGGGGAGCTGTTTTTT. It yields the protein CASRITSGDTGELFF. This chain connects TRBV10-2 to TRBJ2-2, with 10 bases fitting TRBD2. The CDR3 has 15 residues. CDR1 and CDR2 (germline): WSHSY, SAAADI. The J segment lost 3 bases and the V segment lost 6 bases, leaving 4 bases of the junction unmatched.

In its sample, this clone was seen a few times. The gene calls are TRBV7-2 and TRBJ1-2, with D perhaps matching TRBD1 (6 bases). The germline CDR1 and CDR2 sequences are SGHTA and FQGNSA. The CDR3 contains 14 residues. Trimming pared 3 bases from V and 6 bases from J, leaving 14 bases between. The CDR3 spells CASSFLTGGDGYTF. In nucleotides, the CDR3 is TGTGCCAGCAGCTTTCTGACAGGCGGAGATGGCTACACCTTC.

In this sample, this clone turned up a few times. This chain connects TRBV5-6 to TRBJ1-5, with a weak D call TRBD1 (6 bases). The CDR3 spans 16 residues. Trimming removed 0 bases at V and 4 bases at J, with 14 bases between. CDR1 is SGHDT, CDR2 YYEEEE, per germline. The CDR3 loop reads CASSLARQGRNQPQHF. CDR3 sequence (DNA): TGTGCCAGCAGCTTGGCAAGGCAGGGGCGGAATCAGCCCCAGCATTTT.

This clone was found once. The J gene is TRBJ2-2, the V gene TRBV11-1, with 11 bases identical to TRBD2. The CDR3 spans 16 residues. Unmatched junction bases numbered 7, after V lost 5 bases and J lost 5 bases. Germline V lookup: CDR1 SGHAT, CDR2 FQDESV (reference sequence). This chain's CDR3 is CASSIRLAGSTGELFF. The CDR3 DNA sequence: TGTGCCAGCAGCATACGACTAGCGGGGTCGACCGGGGAGCTGTTTTTT.